This T cell receptor (beta chain) is drawn from a study of blood T cell repertoires in COVID-19. About the research overall: Donors in the United States, Italy and Spain gave samples during acute or convalescent COVID-19. T cells, B-cell-depleted T cells, or PBMCs provided the cDNA or gDNA that served as material.

As originally analysed: Amplified reference gene primers provided the basis for estimating nucleated cell counts. The repertoire was sequenced with immunoSEQ multiplex PCR; TCRdb's copy has only in-frame clones and lacks some. V, J and clone size derive from that table, while D and trimming were established from the DNA sequence. The sample holds 120,000 or so clones, approximately 71% seen once. The sequence came from a human donor in a cohort sampled during active COVID-19. Sequenced input: peripheral blood.

CDR3 in DNA: TGTGCCAGCAGCTTCGGGGGGATAAGCTCCTACGAGCAGTACTTC. Translating gives CASSFGGISSYEQYF. The V and J genes are TRBV14 and TRBJ2-7, with 7 nucleotides matching TRBD2. This CDR3 contains 15 residues. Losses at the gene ends were 5 bases for V and 0 bases for J; bases not matched to a gene: 7. CDR1 SGHDN and CDR2 FVKESK come from the germline V gene.